A selection of T cell receptor beta chains follows, all from one sample in a study of OX40 agonist ivuxolimab in advanced cancers. The method was immunoSEQ multiplex PCR; TCRdb's version includes in-frame clones alone and lacks a portion of them. The profile shows about 46,000 clones, about 90% of them singletons. This specimen was CD4+ or CD8+ T cells sorted from blood, taken in a trial of the OX40 agonist ivuxolimab. The receptors stem from an adult with an advanced solid tumor such as melanoma, head and neck, liver or kidney cancer. Each CDR3 is given with its conserved first and last residue. The order of the fields is clone size, J gene, V gene, D gene, CDR3 DNA, CDR3 protein. D genes are given only for firm matches. Size is omitted from some rows. Given values are once, few, many or a class for expanded clones.

clone size: -; J gene: TRBJ2-3; V gene: TRBV6-6; D gene: -; CDR3 DNA: TGTGCCAGCAGTTACGAAGGACAGCCAACAGATACGCAGTATTTT; CDR3 protein: CASSYEGQPTDTQYF
clone size: -; J gene: TRBJ2-7; V gene: TRBV5-1; D gene: TRBD1; CDR3 DNA: TGCGCCAGCAGCCGGCAGGGGGATCATGCCGACGAGCAGTACTTC; CDR3 protein: CASSRQGDHADEQYF
clone size: -; J gene: TRBJ1-3; V gene: TRBV19; D gene: -; CDR3 DNA: TGTGCCAGTAAACGTGCAGGGAACTCTGGAAACACCATATATTTT; CDR3 protein: CASKRAGNSGNTIYF
clone size: -; J gene: TRBJ1-4; V gene: TRBV5-1; D gene: TRBD1; CDR3 DNA: TGCGCCAGCAGCCGCGACAGGGGGACTAATGAAAAACTGTTTTTT; CDR3 protein: CASSRDRGTNEKLFF
clone size: -; J gene: TRBJ2-7; V gene: TRBV6-1; D gene: -; CDR3 DNA: TGTGCCAGCAGTGACCCCTTGGCTAGCGCAACCTACGAGCAGTACTTC; CDR3 protein: CASSDPLASATYEQYF
clone size: -; J gene: TRBJ1-1; V gene: TRBV5-1; D gene: -; CDR3 DNA: TGCGCCAGCAGCTTGGGGTGGGGCGGCAGGACGAACACTGAAGCTTTCTTT; CDR3 protein: CASSLGWGGRTNTEAFF
clone size: -; J gene: TRBJ2-3; V gene: TRBV13; D gene: TRBD2; CDR3 DNA: TGTGCCAGCAGCTCCCAGCGGGGGTTCCCCACAGATACGCAGTATTTT; CDR3 protein: CASSSQRGFPTDTQYF
clone size: -; J gene: TRBJ2-1; V gene: TRBV5-1; D gene: -; CDR3 DNA: TGCGCCAGCTCAGTCGCGCAGTACAATGAGCAGTTCTTC; CDR3 protein: CASSVAQYNEQFF
clone size: -; J gene: TRBJ1-2; V gene: TRBV7-2; D gene: -; CDR3 DNA: TGTGCCAGCAGCTTAGATCAGGGGAAAGGATATGGCTACACCTTC; CDR3 protein: CASSLDQGKGYGYTF
clone size: -; J gene: TRBJ2-2; V gene: TRBV18; D gene: -; CDR3 DNA: TGTGCCAGCTCAAGTTACGGGGTGGAAACCGGGGAGCTGTTTTTT; CDR3 protein: CASSSYGVETGELFF
clone size: -; J gene: TRBJ2-1; V gene: TRBV27; D gene: -; CDR3 DNA: TGTGCCAGCAGTTTCCGAGGACTCTTTAGCTCCTACAATGAGCAGTTCTTC; CDR3 protein: CASSFRGLFSSYNEQFF
clone size: -; J gene: TRBJ2-5; V gene: TRBV29-1; D gene: -; CDR3 DNA: TGCAGCGTTGTGAGCCACCCGGGGGAGACCCAGTACTTC; CDR3 protein: CSVVSHPGETQYF
clone size: -; J gene: TRBJ2-7; V gene: TRBV6-1; D gene: TRBD1; CDR3 DNA: TGTGCCAGCAGTGTTCTCTTTCCTAGAGGGACAGGGATGAACGAGCAGTACTTC; CDR3 protein: CASSVLFPRGTGMNEQYF
clone size: -; J gene: TRBJ1-2; V gene: TRBV5-1; D gene: -; CDR3 DNA: TGCGCCAGCAGCTTGAAGGCAGACTCTAGCTATGGCTACACCTTC; CDR3 protein: CASSLKADSSYGYTF
clone size: once; J gene: TRBJ2-2; V gene: TRBV6-5; D gene: TRBD1; CDR3 DNA: TGTGCCAGCAGCTCCGGGACAGGGGCCACCGGGGAGCTGTTTTTT; CDR3 protein: CASSSGTGATGELFF
clone size: -; J gene: TRBJ2-3; V gene: TRBV5-1; D gene: -; CDR3 DNA: TGCGCCAGCAGCTTGAGCAACACAGATACGCAGTATTTT; CDR3 protein: CASSLSNTDTQYF
clone size: -; J gene: TRBJ2-3; V gene: TRBV13; D gene: -; CDR3 DNA: TGTGCCAGCAGCTTACCGTTTCCCGAAGATACGCAGTATTTT; CDR3 protein: CASSLPFPEDTQYF
clone size: -; J gene: TRBJ2-7; V gene: TRBV7-8; D gene: TRBD2; CDR3 DNA: TGTGCCAGCAGCTCGCGGACTAGCGGAGGCTACGAGCAGTACTTC; CDR3 protein: CASSSRTSGGYEQYF
clone size: -; J gene: TRBJ1-3; V gene: TRBV7-2; D gene: -; CDR3 DNA: TGTGCCAGCAGCTTAGTCCCAAGCTCTGGAAACACCATATATTTT; CDR3 protein: CASSLVPSSGNTIYF
clone size: -; J gene: TRBJ1-3; V gene: TRBV11-2; D gene: -; CDR3 DNA: TGTGCCAGCAGCACAGAGCGGGAGATAACCTCTGGAAACACCATATATTTT; CDR3 protein: CASSTEREITSGNTIYF
clone size: -; J gene: TRBJ2-2; V gene: TRBV11-2; D gene: -; CDR3 DNA: TGTGCCAGCAGCTTAGAAGGAACCGGGGAGCTGTTTTTT; CDR3 protein: CASSLEGTGELFF
clone size: once; J gene: TRBJ2-1; V gene: TRBV7-9; D gene: -; CDR3 DNA: TGTGCCAGCAGCTTAGGCAGTGGGTCCTACAATGAGCAGTTCTTC; CDR3 protein: CASSLGSGSYNEQFF
clone size: -; J gene: TRBJ2-1; V gene: TRBV6-5; D gene: TRBD2; CDR3 DNA: TGTGCCAGCCGGACTAGCGGGGCCTCCTACAATGAGCAGTTCTTC; CDR3 protein: CASRTSGASYNEQFF
clone size: -; J gene: TRBJ2-7; V gene: TRBV19; D gene: -; CDR3 DNA: TGTGCCAGTAGTACCAGGGAATACTACGAGCAGTACTTC; CDR3 protein: CASSTREYYEQYF
clone size: -; J gene: TRBJ1-2; V gene: TRBV5-4; D gene: -; CDR3 DNA: TGTGCCAGCAGCAAGCTGGGGTTGGGCAGGGTGATTAACTATGGCTACACCTTC; CDR3 protein: CASSKLGLGRVINYGYTF
clone size: -; J gene: TRBJ2-7; V gene: TRBV6-1; D gene: -; CDR3 DNA: TGTGCCAGCAGTGACGTTCAGGGGCACTCCTACGAGCAGTACTTC; CDR3 protein: CASSDVQGHSYEQYF
clone size: -; J gene: TRBJ2-7; V gene: TRBV10-3; D gene: TRBD1; CDR3 DNA: TGTGCCATCAGCCGACAGGGGGCTCCCTACGAGCAGTACTTC; CDR3 protein: CAISRQGAPYEQYF
clone size: -; J gene: TRBJ2-7; V gene: TRBV11-2; D gene: TRBD2; CDR3 DNA: TGTGCCAGCAGCTTGTTCGCCCTTTTCTGGCGGGGGGAGTACGAGCAGTACTTC; CDR3 protein: CASSLFALFWRGEYEQYF
clone size: -; J gene: TRBJ2-1; V gene: TRBV7-3; D gene: TRBD2; CDR3 DNA: TGTGCCAGCAGCTTACAGGCGGGGGAAAGGGAGCAGTTCTTC; CDR3 protein: CASSLQAGEREQFF
clone size: -; J gene: TRBJ2-7; V gene: TRBV7-2; D gene: -; CDR3 DNA: TGTGCCAGCAGCCGCAGCCTAAACGAGCAGTACTTC; CDR3 protein: CASSRSLNEQYF
clone size: -; J gene: TRBJ1-1; V gene: TRBV15; D gene: -; CDR3 DNA: TGTGCCACCAGCCAGAACACTGAAGCTTTCTTT; CDR3 protein: CATSQNTEAFF
clone size: -; J gene: TRBJ1-5; V gene: TRBV23-1; D gene: -; CDR3 DNA: TGCGCCAGCAGTCAATCGGGCAGGGGCCCGAACCAGCCCCAGCATTTT; CDR3 protein: CASSQSGRGPNQPQHF
clone size: -; J gene: TRBJ2-5; V gene: TRBV5-1; D gene: TRBD2; CDR3 DNA: TGCGCCAGCAGCGCTGGCGGGGGAAGGAGGGAGACCCAGTACTTC; CDR3 protein: CASSAGGGRRETQYF
clone size: -; J gene: TRBJ2-5; V gene: TRBV15; D gene: -; CDR3 DNA: TGTGCCACCAGCACTTATTCGACACCACCAGAGACCCAGTACTTC; CDR3 protein: CATSTYSTPPETQYF
clone size: once; J gene: TRBJ1-3; V gene: TRBV5-6; D gene: -; CDR3 DNA: TGTGCCAGCAGCAAGGACCCCTCTGGAAACACCATATATTTT; CDR3 protein: CASSKDPSGNTIYF
clone size: once; J gene: TRBJ2-2; V gene: TRBV5-4; D gene: -; CDR3 DNA: TGTGCCAGCAGCTCCCAATTGGAATGGGAGGTGGGAGGGGAGCTGTTTTTT; CDR3 protein: CASSSQLEWEVGGELFF
clone size: -; J gene: TRBJ1-4; V gene: TRBV6-5; D gene: TRBD1; CDR3 DNA: TGTGCCAGCAGTTACGTCCTCCCGGGACAGGGGGCGTCCCTGTTTTTT; CDR3 protein: CASSYVLPGQGASLFF
clone size: -; J gene: TRBJ2-3; V gene: TRBV29-1; D gene: -; CDR3 DNA: TGCAGCGTTGTCGGGACATCGGGTTTCACAGATACGCAGTATTTT; CDR3 protein: CSVVGTSGFTDTQYF
clone size: -; J gene: TRBJ2-7; V gene: TRBV4-2; D gene: -; CDR3 DNA: TGTGCCAGCACGCCGTCGTTTGGGGGTCGCTACGAGCAGTACTTC; CDR3 protein: CASTPSFGGRYEQYF
clone size: -; J gene: TRBJ1-3; V gene: TRBV2; D gene: -; CDR3 DNA: TGTGCCAGCAGTGCCTCGAGGGGCTCTGGAAACACCATATATTTT; CDR3 protein: CASSASRGSGNTIYF
clone size: few; J gene: TRBJ1-1; V gene: TRBV10-1; D gene: -; CDR3 DNA: TGCGCCAGCAGTGGGAACTCAGGGTCTTCTGAAGCTTTCTTT; CDR3 protein: CASSGNSGSSEAFF
clone size: -; J gene: TRBJ1-1; V gene: TRBV9; D gene: TRBD1; CDR3 DNA: TGTGCCAGCAGCCCCCGGGAGGGGGCGATGACTGAAGCTTTCTTT; CDR3 protein: CASSPREGAMTEAFF
clone size: -; J gene: TRBJ2-7; V gene: TRBV5-1; D gene: TRBD1; CDR3 DNA: TGCGCCAGCAGGACCGGGACAGGGGCCTACGAGCAGTACTTC; CDR3 protein: CASRTGTGAYEQYF
clone size: -; J gene: TRBJ2-7; V gene: TRBV7-2; D gene: -; CDR3 DNA: TGTGCCAGCAGCCCGGTGGGGGTTACAAAGTATGTGCAGTACTTC; CDR3 protein: CASSPVGVTKYVQYF
clone size: -; J gene: TRBJ2-2; V gene: TRBV28; D gene: TRBD1; CDR3 DNA: TGTGCCAGCAGGTCGGGACAGGGGGCCGGGGAGCTGTTTTTT; CDR3 protein: CASRSGQGAGELFF
clone size: -; J gene: TRBJ2-2; V gene: TRBV10-3; D gene: -; CDR3 DNA: TGTGCCATCAGTGAGGGCACCGGGGAGCTGTTTTTT; CDR3 protein: CAISEGTGELFF
clone size: -; J gene: TRBJ2-7; V gene: TRBV5-1; D gene: -; CDR3 DNA: TGCGCCAGCAGCTTGGGACAGCAATCTCCCCTGAGCTCCTACGAGCAGTACTTC; CDR3 protein: CASSLGQQSPLSSYEQYF
clone size: -; J gene: TRBJ2-7; V gene: TRBV11-3; D gene: -; CDR3 DNA: TGTGCCAGCAGCTTAGAAGGCAGGATATTAGACGAGCAGTACTTC; CDR3 protein: CASSLEGRILDEQYF
clone size: once; J gene: TRBJ2-4; V gene: TRBV6-1; D gene: -; CDR3 DNA: TGTGCCAGCACCCGAGGGGCGGGGGCCAAAAACATTCAGTACTTC; CDR3 protein: CASTRGAGAKNIQYF
clone size: few; J gene: TRBJ1-1; V gene: TRBV6-5; D gene: -; CDR3 DNA: TGTGCCAGCAGTTCCGGGACTGAAGCTTTCTTT; CDR3 protein: CASSSGTEAFF